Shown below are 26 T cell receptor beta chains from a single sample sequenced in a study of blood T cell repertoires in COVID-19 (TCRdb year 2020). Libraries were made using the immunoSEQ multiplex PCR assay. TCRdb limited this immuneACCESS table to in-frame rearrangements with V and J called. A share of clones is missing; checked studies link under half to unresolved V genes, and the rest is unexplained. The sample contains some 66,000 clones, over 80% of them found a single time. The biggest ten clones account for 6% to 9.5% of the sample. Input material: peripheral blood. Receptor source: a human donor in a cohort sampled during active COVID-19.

The CDR3 DNA sequence: TGCGCCAGCAGCTTACAGGGGCCTGGAAACACCATATATTTT. This sequence encodes CASSLQGPGNTIYF. The chain is built from TRBV5-1 and TRBJ1-3; 7 nucleotides align to TRBD1. Germline V lookup: CDR1 SGHRS, CDR2 YFSETQ. The CDR3 loop spans 14 amino acids. V gave up 2 bases and J gave up 2 bases; unmatched junction bases: 1.

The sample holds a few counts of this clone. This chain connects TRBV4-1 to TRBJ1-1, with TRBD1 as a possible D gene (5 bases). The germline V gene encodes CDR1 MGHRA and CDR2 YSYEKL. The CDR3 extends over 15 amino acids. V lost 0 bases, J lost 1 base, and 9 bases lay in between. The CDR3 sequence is CASSQDATGNTEAFF. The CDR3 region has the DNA TGCGCCAGCAGCCAAGACGCCACAGGGAACACTGAAGCTTTCTTT.

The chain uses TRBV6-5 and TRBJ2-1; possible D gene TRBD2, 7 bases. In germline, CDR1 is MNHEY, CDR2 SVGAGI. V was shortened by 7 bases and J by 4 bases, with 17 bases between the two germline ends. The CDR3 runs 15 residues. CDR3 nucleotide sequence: TGTGCCAGCACCAAAGGGGGGGAGCGGTACAATGAGCAGTTCTTC. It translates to CASTKGGERYNEQFF.

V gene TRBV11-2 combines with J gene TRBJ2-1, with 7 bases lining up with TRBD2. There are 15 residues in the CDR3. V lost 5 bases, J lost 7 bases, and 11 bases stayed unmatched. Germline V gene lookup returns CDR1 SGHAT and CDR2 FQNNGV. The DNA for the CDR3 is TGTGCCAGCAGCCGGAGTGCGGGAGTGTTAAATGAGCAGTTCTTC. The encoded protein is CASSRSAGVLNEQFF.

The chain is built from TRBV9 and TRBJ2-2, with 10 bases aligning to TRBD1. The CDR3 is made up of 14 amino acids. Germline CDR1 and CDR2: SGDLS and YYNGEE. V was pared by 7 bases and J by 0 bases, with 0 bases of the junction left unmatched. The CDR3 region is CASDRGPNTGELFF. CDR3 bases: TGTGCCAGCGACAGGGGGCCGAACACCGGGGAGCTGTTTTTT.

The CDR3 sequence: CASSLDRNGGGLEETQYF. The CDR3, as DNA: TGTGCCAGCAGCTTAGATCGCAACGGTGGGGGGTTGGAAGAGACCCAGTACTTC. The chain combines TRBV11-2 with TRBJ2-5, with D possibly matching TRBD2 (6 bases). This CDR3 contains 18 residues. Deletions cut 0 bases from V and 3 bases from J, with 20 bases between. CDR1 SGHAT and CDR2 FQNNGV come from the germline V gene.

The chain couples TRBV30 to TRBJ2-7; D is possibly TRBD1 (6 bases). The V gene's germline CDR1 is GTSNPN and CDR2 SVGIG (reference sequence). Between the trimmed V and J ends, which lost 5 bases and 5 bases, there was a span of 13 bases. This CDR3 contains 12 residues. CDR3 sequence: CAWRGGGDEQYF. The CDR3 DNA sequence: TGTGCCTGGCGGGGTGGGGGCGACGAGCAGTACTTC.

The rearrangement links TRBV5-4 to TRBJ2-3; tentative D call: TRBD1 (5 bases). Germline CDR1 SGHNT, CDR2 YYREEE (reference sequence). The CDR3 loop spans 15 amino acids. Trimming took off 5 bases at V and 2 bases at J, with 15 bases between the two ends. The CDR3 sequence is CASRDGAQYTDTQYF. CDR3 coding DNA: TGTGCCAGCAGGGATGGGGCGCAGTACACAGATACGCAGTATTTT. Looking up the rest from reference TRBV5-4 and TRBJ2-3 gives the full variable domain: ETGVTQSPTHLIKTRGQQVTLRCSSQSGHNTVSWYQQALGQGPQFIFQYYREEENGRGNFPPRFSGLQFPNYSSELNVNALELDDSALYLCASRDGAQYTDTQYFGPGTRLTVL.

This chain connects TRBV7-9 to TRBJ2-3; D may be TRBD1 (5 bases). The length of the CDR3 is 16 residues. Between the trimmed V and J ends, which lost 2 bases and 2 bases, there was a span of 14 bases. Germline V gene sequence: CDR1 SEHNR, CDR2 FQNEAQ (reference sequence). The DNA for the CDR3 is TGTGCCAGCAGCTTACCCGACAGACACCACACAGATACGCAGTATTTT. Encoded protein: CASSLPDRHHTDTQYF.

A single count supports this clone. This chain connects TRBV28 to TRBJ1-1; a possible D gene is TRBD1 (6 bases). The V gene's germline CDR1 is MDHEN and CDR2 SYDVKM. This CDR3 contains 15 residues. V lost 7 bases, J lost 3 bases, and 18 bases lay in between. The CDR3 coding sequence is TGTGCCAGCATCTTAGGGCGGGGGCTGGACACTGAAGCTTTCTTT. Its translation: CASILGRGLDTEAFF.

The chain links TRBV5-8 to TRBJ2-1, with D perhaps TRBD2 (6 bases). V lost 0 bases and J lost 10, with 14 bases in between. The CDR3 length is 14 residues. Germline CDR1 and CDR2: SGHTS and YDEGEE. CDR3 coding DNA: TGTGCCAGCAGCTTGGGAGCGGAGGGTGGAGAGCAGTTCTTC. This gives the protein CASSLGAEGGEQFF.

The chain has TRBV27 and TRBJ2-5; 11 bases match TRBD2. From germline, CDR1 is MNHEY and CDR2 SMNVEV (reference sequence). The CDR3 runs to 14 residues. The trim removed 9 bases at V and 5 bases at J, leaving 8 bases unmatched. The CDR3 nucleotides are TGTGCCAGTCGATTAGCGGGAGGGCGGGAGACCCAGTACTTC. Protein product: CASRLAGGRETQYF.

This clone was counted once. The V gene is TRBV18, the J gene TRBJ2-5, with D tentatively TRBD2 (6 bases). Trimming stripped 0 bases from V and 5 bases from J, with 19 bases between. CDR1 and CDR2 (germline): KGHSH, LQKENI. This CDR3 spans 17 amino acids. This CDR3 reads CASSPPGFSGAQETQYF. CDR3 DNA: TGTGCCAGCTCACCACCGGGTTTTAGCGGTGCTCAGGAGACCCAGTACTTC.

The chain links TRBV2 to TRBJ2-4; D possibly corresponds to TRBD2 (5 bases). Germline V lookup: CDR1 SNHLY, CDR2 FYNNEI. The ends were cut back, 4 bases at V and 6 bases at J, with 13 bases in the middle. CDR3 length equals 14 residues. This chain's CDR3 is CASSASGRGNIQYF. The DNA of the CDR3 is TGTGCCAGCAGTGCGTCAGGCCGGGGAAACATTCAGTACTTC.

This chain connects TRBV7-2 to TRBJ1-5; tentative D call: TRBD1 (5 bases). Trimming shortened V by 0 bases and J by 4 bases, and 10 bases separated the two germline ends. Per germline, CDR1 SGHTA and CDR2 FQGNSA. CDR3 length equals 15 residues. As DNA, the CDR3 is TGTGCCAGCAGCTTAGCGTGGGACTCTAATCAGCCCCAGCATTTT. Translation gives CASSLAWDSNQPQHF.

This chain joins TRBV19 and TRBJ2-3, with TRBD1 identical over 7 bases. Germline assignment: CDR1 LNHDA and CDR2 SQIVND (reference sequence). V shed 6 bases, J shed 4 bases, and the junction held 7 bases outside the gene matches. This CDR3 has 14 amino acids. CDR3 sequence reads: CASSLGQAADTQYF. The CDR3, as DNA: TGTGCCAGTAGCCTCGGACAGGCTGCAGATACGCAGTATTTT.

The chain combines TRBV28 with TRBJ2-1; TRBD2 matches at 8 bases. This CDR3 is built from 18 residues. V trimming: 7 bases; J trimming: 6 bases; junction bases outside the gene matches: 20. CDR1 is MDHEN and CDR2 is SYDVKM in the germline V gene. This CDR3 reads CASNPGSSGSIPPNEQFF. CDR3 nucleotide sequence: TGTGCCAGCAACCCAGGGTCCAGCGGGAGTATCCCCCCCAATGAGCAGTTCTTC.

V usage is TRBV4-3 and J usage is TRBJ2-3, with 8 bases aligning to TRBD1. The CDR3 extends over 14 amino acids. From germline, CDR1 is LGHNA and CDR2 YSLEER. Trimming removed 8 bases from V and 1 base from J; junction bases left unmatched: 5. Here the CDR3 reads CASAPTGGTDTQYF. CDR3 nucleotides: TGCGCCAGCGCGCCGACAGGGGGCACAGATACGCAGTATTTT.

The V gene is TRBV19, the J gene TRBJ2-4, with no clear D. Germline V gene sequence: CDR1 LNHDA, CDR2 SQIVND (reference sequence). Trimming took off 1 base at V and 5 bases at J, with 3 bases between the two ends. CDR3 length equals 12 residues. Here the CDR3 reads CASSIVENIQYF. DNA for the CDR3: TGTGCCAGTAGTATAGTCGAAAACATTCAGTACTTC.

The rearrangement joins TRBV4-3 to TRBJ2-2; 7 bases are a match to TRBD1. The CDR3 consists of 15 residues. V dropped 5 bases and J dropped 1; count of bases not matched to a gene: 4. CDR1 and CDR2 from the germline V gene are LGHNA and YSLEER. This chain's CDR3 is CASSVDRVNTGELFF. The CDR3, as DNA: TGCGCCAGCAGCGTTGACAGGGTGAACACCGGGGAGCTGTTTTTT.

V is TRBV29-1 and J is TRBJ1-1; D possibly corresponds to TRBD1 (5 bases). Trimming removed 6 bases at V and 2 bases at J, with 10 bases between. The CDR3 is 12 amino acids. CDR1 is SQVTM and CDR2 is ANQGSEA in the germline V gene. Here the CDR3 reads CSVGGVNTEAFF. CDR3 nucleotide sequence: TGCAGCGTGGGGGGGGTTAACACTGAAGCTTTCTTT.

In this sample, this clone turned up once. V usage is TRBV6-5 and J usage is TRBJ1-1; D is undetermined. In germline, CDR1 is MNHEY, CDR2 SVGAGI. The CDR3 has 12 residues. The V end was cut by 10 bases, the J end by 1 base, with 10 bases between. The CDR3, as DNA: TGTGCCATCTCGTCTCGGAACACTGAAGCTTTCTTT. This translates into CAISSRNTEAFF.

CDR3 in DNA: TGTGCCAGCACCTACAGGGATTCTAGTGAAAAACTGTTTTTT. It codes for CASTYRDSSEKLFF. J is TRBJ1-4 and V is TRBV5-6; possible D gene TRBD1, 6 bases. This CDR3 has 14 amino acids. V dropped 6 bases and J dropped 7 bases, with 16 bases sitting between them. Germline CDR1 reads SGHDT; CDR2 reads YYEEEE. The whole variable domain, remainder taken from reference TRBV5-6 and TRBJ1-4, is DAGVTQSPTHLIKTRGQQVTLRCSPKSGHDTVSWYQQALGQGPQFIFQYYEEEERQRGNFPDRFSGHQFPNYSSELNVNALLLGDSALYLCASTYRDSSEKLFFGSGTQLSVL.

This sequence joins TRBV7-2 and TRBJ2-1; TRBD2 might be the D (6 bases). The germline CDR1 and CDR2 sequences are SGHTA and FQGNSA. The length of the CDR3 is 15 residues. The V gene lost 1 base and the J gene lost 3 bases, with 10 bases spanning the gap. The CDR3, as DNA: TGTGCCAGCAGCTTAGGATTCGGGGGCTACAATGAGCAGTTCTTC. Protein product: CASSLGFGGYNEQFF.

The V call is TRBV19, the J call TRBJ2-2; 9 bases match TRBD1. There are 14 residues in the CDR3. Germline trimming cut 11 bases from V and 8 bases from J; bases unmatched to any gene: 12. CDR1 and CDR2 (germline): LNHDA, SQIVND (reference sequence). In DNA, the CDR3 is TGTGCCTCTACCGAGGACAGGGGTGGAGGGGAGCTGTTTTTT. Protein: CASTEDRGGGELFF.

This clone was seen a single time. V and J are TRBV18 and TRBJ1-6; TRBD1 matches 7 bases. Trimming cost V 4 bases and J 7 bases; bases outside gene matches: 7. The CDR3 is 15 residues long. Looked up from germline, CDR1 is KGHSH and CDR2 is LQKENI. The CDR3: CASSLTGAANSPLHF. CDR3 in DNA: TGTGCCAGCTCACTTACAGGGGCCGCGAATTCACCCCTCCACTTT.